The 22 T cell receptor beta chains below were found in one sample sequenced in a study of blood T cell repertoires in COVID-19. Clones were read by immunoSEQ multiplex PCR, and TCRdb kept only the in-frame ones, dropping some. Of under 350,000 clones in the sample, about 89% were seen once. Sequenced: peripheral blood. These receptors all come from a man between 35 and 55 years old with acute or convalescent COVID-19.

The CDR3, as DNA: TGTGCCAGTAGCCCCCGGGCAGGGCCAGGCTATGGCTACACCTTC. It codes for CASSPRAGPGYGYTF. The V gene is TRBV19, the J gene TRBJ1-2, with a possible D match to TRBD1 (5 bases). V shed 6 bases and J shed 4 bases, with 18 bases lying between them. Germline assignment: CDR1 LNHDA and CDR2 SQIVND (reference sequence). The CDR3 totals 15 residues.

The rearrangement joins TRBV9 to TRBJ1-6; 9 bases are shared with TRBD1. CDR1 SGDLS and CDR2 YYNGEE come from the germline V gene. The trim removed 3 bases at V and 10 bases at J, leaving 5 bases unmatched. This CDR3 is 14 amino acids long. Written as DNA, the CDR3 is TGTGCCAGCAGCGAGGGACAGGGTTGGTCACCCCTCCACTTT. It is translated as CASSEGQGWSPLHF. The full variable domain, completed using reference TRBV9 and TRBJ1-6, is DSGVTQTPKHLITATGQRVTLRCSPRSGDLSVYWYQQSLDQGLQFLIQYYNGEERAKGNILERFSAQQFPDLHSELNLSSLELGDSALYFCASSEGQGWSPLHFGNGTRLTVT.

This sequence joins TRBV12-3 or TRBV12-4 and TRBJ1-2, with D unresolved. The CDR3 extends over 12 amino acids. V shed 3 bases and J shed 10 bases, with 12 bases lying between them. CDR3 sequence (DNA): TGTGCCAGCAGTTTCCCCGAAGGAGCCTACACCTTC. It translates to CASSFPEGAYTF.

This clone was observed once. The gene calls are TRBV6-5 and TRBJ1-1; no clear D gene. The CDR3 is 15 amino acids. V lost 5 bases to trimming and J lost 3 bases, with 16 bases between them. Germline-derived CDR1 and CDR2 are MNHEY and SVGAGI. The CDR3: CASSTIPSGDTEAFF. The CDR3 nucleotides read TGTGCCAGCAGTACGATACCCTCCGGGGACACTGAAGCTTTCTTT.

The genes are TRBV7-2 and TRBJ2-1; 9 bases are a match to TRBD2. V was clipped by 2 bases and J by 6 bases; unmatched bases: 11. Per the germline V gene, CDR1 is SGHTA and CDR2 is FQGNSA. CDR3 size: 17 residues. CDR3 nucleotide sequence: TGTGCCAGCAGCTTATACAGGGGACTAGCAGAGTTCAATGAGCAGTTCTTC. Translated: CASSLYRGLAEFNEQFF. Combining the CDR3 with reference TRBV7-2 and TRBJ2-1 gives the whole variable domain GAGVSQSPSNKVTEKGKDVELRCDPISGHTALYWYRQSLGQGLEFLIYFQGNSAPDKSGLPSDRFSAERTGGSVSTLTIQRTQQEDSAVYLCASSLYRGLAEFNEQFFGPGTRLTVL.

The chain uses TRBV20-1 and TRBJ2-7; perhaps TRBD2 as D (5 bases). The CDR3 consists of 11 residues. Trimming cost V 3 bases and J 5 bases, with 8 bases left between them. The germline V gene encodes CDR1 DFQATT and CDR2 SNEGSKA (reference sequence). The CDR3 region is CSASGVNEQYF. The CDR3 coding sequence is TGCAGTGCTAGCGGGGTAAACGAGCAGTACTTC.

This clone was found once. The chain employs TRBV24-1 and TRBJ1-2; D not resolved. With 6 bases removed from V and 4 bases from J, the gap between germline ends came to 14 bases. There are 14 residues in the CDR3. Germline assignment: CDR1 KGHDR and CDR2 SFDVKD. The CDR3 spells CATSSNSISYGYTF. CDR3 sequence (DNA): TGTGCCACCAGTTCGAACAGCATAAGCTATGGCTACACCTTC.

The chain recombines TRBV9 with TRBJ2-3; maybe TRBD2 (6 bases). This CDR3 is 16 amino acids long. Germline V gene sequence: CDR1 SGDLS, CDR2 YYNGEE. Trimming took off 4 bases at V and 6 bases at J, with 21 bases between the two ends. DNA of the CDR3: TGTGCCAGCAGCCCTCAGAAGTCGGCTGGGGGGGATACGCAGTATTTT. The encoded protein is CASSPQKSAGGDTQYF.

The V call is TRBV28, the J call TRBJ1-3; D not resolved. This CDR3 has 12 residues. Germline CDR1 and CDR2: MDHEN and SYDVKM. With 4 bases removed from V and 2 bases from J, the gap between germline ends came to 3 bases. CDR3 amino acids: CASSSAGNTIYF. The CDR3 DNA follows: TGTGCCAGCAGTTCTGCTGGAAACACCATATATTTT.

V gene TRBV7-2 combines with J gene TRBJ2-1, with 8 nucleotides matching TRBD1. Per the germline V gene, CDR1 is SGHTA and CDR2 is FQGNSA. The CDR3 loop spans 16 amino acids. V lost 5 bases, J lost 8 bases, and 14 bases stayed unmatched. The CDR3 nucleotides read TGTGCCAGCAGCCCCGGACAGGGTAGTTCATCACATGAGCAGTTCTTC. It translates to CASSPGQGSSSHEQFF.

The chain has TRBV7-2 and TRBJ1-2; tentative D call: TRBD1 (5 bases). Germline V lookup: CDR1 SGHTA, CDR2 FQGNSA. The CDR3 sequence is 12 residues long. The V end lost 3 bases, the J end lost 5 bases, and 7 bases lay between the germline ends. The CDR3 protein is CASSFRGYGYTF. The DNA of the CDR3 is TGTGCCAGCAGCTTTCGGGGGTATGGCTACACCTTC. The variable domain in full, completed from reference TRBV7-2 and TRBJ1-2, reads GAGVSQSPSNKVTEKGKDVELRCDPISGHTALYWYRQSLGQGLEFLIYFQGNSAPDKSGLPSDRFSAERTGGSVSTLTIQRTQQEDSAVYLCASSFRGYGYTFGSGTRLTVV.

This clone was seen a handful of times. The J gene is TRBJ1-2, the V gene TRBV10-3, with 9 bases matching TRBD1. Germline V gene sequence: CDR1 ENHRY, CDR2 SYGVKD. The ends lost 5 bases at V and 0 bases at J; junction bases unmatched: 7. There are 16 residues in the CDR3. The CDR3 loop is CAISKQGADANYGYTF. CDR3 sequence (DNA): TGTGCCATCAGTAAACAGGGGGCGGATGCTAACTATGGCTACACCTTC.

CDR3 in DNA: TGTGCCAGCAGAAGGTCCGGGACAGCGAACACTGAAGCTTTCTTT. It codes for CASRRSGTANTEAFF. The genes are TRBV6-5 and TRBJ1-1; 7 bases agree with TRBD1. The CDR3 extends over 15 amino acids. The V segment lost 6 bases and the J segment 1 base; nucleotides outside the gene matches: 8. Germline V lookup: CDR1 MNHEY, CDR2 SVGAGI.

This chain links TRBV18 with TRBJ2-1; 11 bases are shared with TRBD1. Germline lookup yields CDR1 KGHSH and CDR2 LQKENI. The CDR3 is made up of 15 amino acids. The J segment lost 3 bases and the V segment lost 3 bases, leaving 1 base of the junction unmatched. CDR3 region: CASSPGTGGYNEQFF. DNA of the CDR3: TGTGCCAGCTCACCTGGGACAGGGGGCTACAATGAGCAGTTCTTC.

The chain couples TRBV3-1 (or the pseudogene TRBV3-2) to TRBJ2-3; tentatively, D is TRBD2 (6 bases). The CDR3 runs to 15 residues. Trimming left V 0 bases short and J 3 bases short, with 10 bases between. In germline, CDR1 is LGHDT, CDR2 YNNKEL (reference sequence). CDR3 DNA sequence: TGTGCCAGCAGCCAAGAAGGGAGGCGAACAGATACGCAGTATTTT. Translation gives CASSQEGRRTDTQYF.

The chain recombines TRBV12-5 with TRBJ1-2, with 9 bases identical to TRBD1. The CDR3 spans 15 residues. V shed 3 bases and J 5 bases; nucleotides not matched to a gene: 7. Germline loops: CDR1 LGHNT, CDR2 FRNRAP. The CDR3 DNA is TGTGCTAGTGGTTTAGAAGGGGACAGGGCTTATGGCTACACCTTC. Amino acid sequence: CASGLEGDRAYGYTF.

This clone showed up just once. The chain is built from TRBV7-9 and TRBJ1-6; D is unresolved. The CDR3 consists of 13 residues. The V gene's germline CDR1 is SEHNR and CDR2 FQNEAQ (reference sequence). Trimming pared 2 bases from V and 9 bases from J, leaving 8 bases between. The CDR3 region is CASSLMGSSPLHF. In nucleotides, the CDR3 is TGTGCCAGCAGCTTAATGGGGAGTTCACCCCTCCACTTT.

The chain links TRBV3-1 (or the pseudogene TRBV3-2) to TRBJ1-2; D is perhaps TRBD1 (6 bases). Trimming left V 7 bases short and J 8 bases short, with 20 bases between. The CDR3 contains 14 residues. Germline CDR1 LGHDT, CDR2 YNNKEL (reference sequence). The CDR3 coding sequence is TGTGCCAGCACCCCCCGGACAGTGCCCATAGGCTACACCTTC. Protein: CASTPRTVPIGYTF.

This chain uses TRBV6-1 with TRBJ2-1, with 9 bases aligning to TRBD2. V lost 2 bases to trimming and J lost 4 bases; unmatched junction nucleotides: 9. CDR3 length: 17 residues. Germline loops: CDR1 MNHNS, CDR2 SASEGT. Here the CDR3 reads CASSESGGLAGYNEQFF. For the CDR3, the DNA is TGTGCCAGCAGTGAATCGGGTGGGCTAGCGGGGTACAATGAGCAGTTCTTC.

This sequence joins TRBV12-3 or TRBV12-4 and TRBJ2-7, with no clear D. CDR3 length equals 12 residues. With 3 bases removed from V and 6 bases from J, the gap between germline ends came to 9 bases. CDR3 region: CASSLRGFEQYF. CDR3 bases: TGTGCCAGCAGTTTGAGAGGCTTCGAGCAGTACTTC.

The V and J genes are TRBV30 and TRBJ1-2, with D possibly TRBD1 on 5 matching bases. This CDR3 spans 16 amino acids. Germline V gives CDR1 GTSNPN, CDR2 SVGIG (reference sequence). The germline V and J ends were trimmed by 3 bases and 2 bases, with 19 bases remaining between them. The CDR3 sequence: CAWSLQVGGGNYGYTF. DNA for the CDR3: TGTGCCTGGAGCCTACAGGTGGGAGGAGGAAACTATGGCTACACCTTC. Full variable domain (outside the CDR3, taken from reference TRBV30 and TRBJ1-2): SQTIHQWPATLVQPVGSPLSLECTVEGTSNPNLYWYRQAAGRGLQLLFYSVGIGQISSEVPQNLSASRPQDRQFILSSKKLLLSDSGFYLCAWSLQVGGGNYGYTFGSGTRLTVV.

This clone was seen a single time. This rearrangement joins TRBV2 to TRBJ1-4; 7 bases align to TRBD1. V trimming: 5 bases; J trimming: 6 bases; junction bases outside the gene matches: 6. Germline values: CDR1 SNHLY, CDR2 FYNNEI. This CDR3 contains 14 residues. The CDR3 protein is CASSSQGGDEKLFF. DNA of the CDR3: TGTGCCAGCAGTTCGCAGGGGGGAGATGAAAAACTGTTTTTT.